What follows are 5 T cell receptor beta chains derived from one specimen sequenced in a study of OX40 agonist ivuxolimab in advanced cancers. Profiling relied on immunoSEQ multiplex PCR, and the TCRdb table lists in-frame clones only, not all of them. The sample lists tens of thousands of clones; approximately 84% were seen once. Sequencing was performed on CD4+ or CD8+ T cells sorted from blood, taken in a trial of the OX40 agonist ivuxolimab. These receptors all stem from an adult with an advanced solid tumor such as melanoma, head and neck, liver or kidney cancer.

A word on this clone: Within the sample, other DNA sequences also encode this same CDR3. V usage is TRBV27 and J usage is TRBJ2-2; D may be TRBD2 (6 bases). The CDR3 spans 13 residues. V lost 8 bases, J lost 1 base, and 8 bases lay in between. Germline values: CDR1 MNHEY, CDR2 SMNVEV (reference sequence). CDR3 amino acids: CASRDLNTGELFF. Here the CDR3 DNA reads TGTGCCAGCCGGGACTTGAACACCGGGGAGCTGTTTTTT.

The V call is TRBV21-1, the J call TRBJ1-2; the table assigns TRBD1, which was not confirmed against the DNA. TRBV21-1 is a documented pseudogene. This CDR3 is built from 17 residues. CDR3 nucleotide sequence: TGTGCCAGCAGCAAACTCTTACTTAGGGACAGGGTCGAGGGCTACACCTTC. As protein: CASSKLLLRDRVEGYTF.

The CDR3 here is CASSFSGDTEAFF. In DNA, the CDR3 is TGTGCCAGCAGCTTCAGTGGGGACACTGAAGCTTTCTTT. The gene calls are TRBV5-6 and TRBJ1-1, with D unresolved. The CDR3 is 13 residues long. Germline loops: CDR1 SGHDT, CDR2 YYEEEE. Between the trimmed V and J ends, which lost 2 bases and 3 bases, there was a span of 8 bases.

The gene calls are TRBV4-1 and TRBJ1-1, with D tentatively TRBD1 (5 bases). V was trimmed by 1 base and J by 10 bases, leaving 13 bases between them. Looked up from germline, CDR1 is MGHRA and CDR2 is YSYEKL. This CDR3 comprises 13 residues. CDR3 bases: TGCGCCAGCAGCCAAGGTAGGGGCTGGGGAGCTTTCTTT. Translating it yields CASSQGRGWGAFF.

DNA of the CDR3: TGTGCCAGCAGCCCACGGGACGGTTACGAGCAGTACTTC. Protein sequence: CASSPRDGYEQYF. V and J are TRBV9 and TRBJ2-7; D might be TRBD1 or TRBD2, each matching 5 bases. The CDR3 consists of 13 residues. Germline V gene data show CDR1 as SGDLS and CDR2 as YYNGEE. V gave up 4 bases and J gave up 4 bases, with 12 bases separating them.